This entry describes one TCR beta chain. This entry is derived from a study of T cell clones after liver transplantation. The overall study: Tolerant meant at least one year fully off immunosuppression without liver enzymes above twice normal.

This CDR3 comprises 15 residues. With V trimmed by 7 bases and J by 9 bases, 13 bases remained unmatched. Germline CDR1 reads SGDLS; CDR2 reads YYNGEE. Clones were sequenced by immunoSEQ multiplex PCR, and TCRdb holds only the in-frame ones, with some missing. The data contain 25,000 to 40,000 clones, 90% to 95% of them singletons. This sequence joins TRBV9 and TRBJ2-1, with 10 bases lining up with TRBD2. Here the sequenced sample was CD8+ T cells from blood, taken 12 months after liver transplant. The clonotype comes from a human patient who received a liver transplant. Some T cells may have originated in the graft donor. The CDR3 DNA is TGTGCCAGCGGTCCAGCGGGAGGGCCTTTCGGTGAGCAGTTCTTC. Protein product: CASGPAGGPFGEQFF.